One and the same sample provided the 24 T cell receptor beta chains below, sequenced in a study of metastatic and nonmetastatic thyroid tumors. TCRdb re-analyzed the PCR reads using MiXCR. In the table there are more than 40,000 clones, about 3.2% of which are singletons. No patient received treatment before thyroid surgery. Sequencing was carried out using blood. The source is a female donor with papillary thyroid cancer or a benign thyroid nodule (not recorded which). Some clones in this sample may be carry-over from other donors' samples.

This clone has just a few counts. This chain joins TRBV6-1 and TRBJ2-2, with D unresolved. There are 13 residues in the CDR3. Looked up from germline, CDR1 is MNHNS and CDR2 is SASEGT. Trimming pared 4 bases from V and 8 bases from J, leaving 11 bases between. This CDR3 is CASSGSYGGELFF. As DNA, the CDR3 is TGTGCCAGCAGTGGGTCGTACGGGGGGGAGCTGTTTTTT.

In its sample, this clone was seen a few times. CDR3 sequence: CASSATRSTDTQYF. The CDR3 bases are TGTGCCAGCAGCGCGACACGCAGCACAGATACGCAGTATTTT. The chain joins TRBV2 to TRBJ2-3; D remains ambiguous. The germline V gene has CDR1 SNHLY and CDR2 FYNNEI. Trimming took 6 bases from V and 0 from J, leaving 10 bases between them. The length of the CDR3 is 14 residues.

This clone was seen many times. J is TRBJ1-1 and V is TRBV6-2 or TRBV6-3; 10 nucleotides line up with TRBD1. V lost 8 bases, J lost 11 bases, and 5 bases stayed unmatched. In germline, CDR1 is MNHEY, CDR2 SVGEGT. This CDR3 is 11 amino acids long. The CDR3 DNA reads TGTGCCAGCCGACAGGGGGCAGGGGCTTTCTTT. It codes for CASRQGAGAFF.

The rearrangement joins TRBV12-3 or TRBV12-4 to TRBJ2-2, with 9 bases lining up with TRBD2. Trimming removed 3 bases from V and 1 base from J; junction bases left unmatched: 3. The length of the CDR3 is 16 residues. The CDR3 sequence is CASSLGSGGNTGELFF. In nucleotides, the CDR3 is TGTGCCAGCAGTTTGGGTAGCGGGGGGAACACCGGGGAGCTGTTTTTT.

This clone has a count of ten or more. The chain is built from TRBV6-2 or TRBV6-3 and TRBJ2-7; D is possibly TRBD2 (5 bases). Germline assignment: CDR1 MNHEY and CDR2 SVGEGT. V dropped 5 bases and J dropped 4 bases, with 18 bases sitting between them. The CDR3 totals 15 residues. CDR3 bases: TGTGCCAGCAGTAACCCGACTATCAACTATTACGAGCAGTACTTC. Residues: CASSNPTINYYEQYF.

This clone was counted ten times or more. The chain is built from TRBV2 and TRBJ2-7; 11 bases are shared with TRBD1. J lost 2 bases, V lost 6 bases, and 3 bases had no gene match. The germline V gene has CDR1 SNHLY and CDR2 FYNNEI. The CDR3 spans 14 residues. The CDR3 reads CASRRTGGTYEQYF. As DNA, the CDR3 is TGTGCCAGCAGGCGGACAGGGGGCACCTACGAGCAGTACTTC.

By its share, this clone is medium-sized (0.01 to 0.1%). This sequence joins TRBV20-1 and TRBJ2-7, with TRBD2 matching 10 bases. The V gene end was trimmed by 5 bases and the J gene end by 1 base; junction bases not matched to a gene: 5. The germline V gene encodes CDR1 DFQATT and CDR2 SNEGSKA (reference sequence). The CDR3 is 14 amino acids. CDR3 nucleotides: TGCAGTGCTCGTCAACTAGCGGGATCCTACGAGCAGTACTTC. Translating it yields CSARQLAGSYEQYF.

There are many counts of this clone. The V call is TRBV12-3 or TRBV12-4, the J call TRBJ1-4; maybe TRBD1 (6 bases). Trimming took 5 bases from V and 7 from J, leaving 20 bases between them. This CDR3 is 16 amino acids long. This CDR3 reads CASSPISGGLGEKLFF. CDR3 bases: TGTGCCAGCAGTCCTATAAGTGGGGGCCTTGGTGAAAAACTGTTTTTT.

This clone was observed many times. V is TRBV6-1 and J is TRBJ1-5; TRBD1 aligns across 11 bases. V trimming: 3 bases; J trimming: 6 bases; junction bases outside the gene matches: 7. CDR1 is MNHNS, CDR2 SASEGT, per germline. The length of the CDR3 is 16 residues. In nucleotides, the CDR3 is TGTGCCAGCAGTGATGCCGGGACAGGGGGTTTTCAGCCCCAGCATTTT. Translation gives CASSDAGTGGFQPQHF.

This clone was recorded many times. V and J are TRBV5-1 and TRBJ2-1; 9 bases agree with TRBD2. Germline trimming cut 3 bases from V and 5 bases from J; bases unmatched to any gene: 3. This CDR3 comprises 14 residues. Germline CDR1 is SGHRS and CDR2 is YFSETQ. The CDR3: CASSWTSDHNEQFF. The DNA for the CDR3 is TGCGCCAGCAGCTGGACTAGCGACCACAATGAGCAGTTCTTC.

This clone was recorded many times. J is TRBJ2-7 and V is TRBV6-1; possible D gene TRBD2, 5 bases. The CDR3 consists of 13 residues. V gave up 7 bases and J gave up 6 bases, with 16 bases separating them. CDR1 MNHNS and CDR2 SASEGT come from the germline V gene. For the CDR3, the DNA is TGTGCCAGCAACGGGAACGGCCAGAGCGAGCAGTACTTC. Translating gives CASNGNGQSEQYF.

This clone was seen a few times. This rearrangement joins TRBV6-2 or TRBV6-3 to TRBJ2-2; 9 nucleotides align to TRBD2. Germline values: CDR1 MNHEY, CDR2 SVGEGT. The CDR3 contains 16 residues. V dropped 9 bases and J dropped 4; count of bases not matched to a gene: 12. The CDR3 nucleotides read TGTGCCAGTAATTATATAGCGGGAGTATCCACCGGGGAGCTGTTTTTT. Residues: CASNYIAGVSTGELFF.

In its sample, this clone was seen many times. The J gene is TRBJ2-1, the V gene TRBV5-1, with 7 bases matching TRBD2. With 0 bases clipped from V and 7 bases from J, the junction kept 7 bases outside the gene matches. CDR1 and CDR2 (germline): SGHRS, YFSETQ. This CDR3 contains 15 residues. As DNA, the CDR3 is TGCGCCAGCAGCTTGGTCGCGGGAGCAAGGAATGAGCAGTTCTTC. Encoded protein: CASSLVAGARNEQFF. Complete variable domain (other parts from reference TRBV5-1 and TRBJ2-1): KAGVTQTPRYLIKTRGQQVTLSCSPISGHRSVSWYQQTPGQGLQFLFEYFSETQRNKGNFPGRFSGRQFSNSRSEMNVSTLELGDSALYLCASSLVAGARNEQFFGPGTRLTVL.

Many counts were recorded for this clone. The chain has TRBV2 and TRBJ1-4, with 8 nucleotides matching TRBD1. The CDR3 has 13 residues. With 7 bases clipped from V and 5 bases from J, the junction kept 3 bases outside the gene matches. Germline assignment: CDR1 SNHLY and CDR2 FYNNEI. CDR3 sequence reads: CASNRDRNEKLFF. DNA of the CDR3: TGTGCCAGCAACCGGGACAGGAATGAAAAACTGTTTTTT.

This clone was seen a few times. The CDR3 nucleotides are TGTGCCAGCAGCCAAAGGGGGCTCAGCACCGGGACCTTAAGCTCCTACGAGCAGTACTTC. It is translated as CASSQRGLSTGTLSSYEQYF. This chain connects TRBV14 to TRBJ2-7; the match to TRBD1 covers 7 bases. The germline CDR1 and CDR2 sequences are SGHDN and FVKESK. Unmatched junction bases numbered 19, after V lost 2 bases and J lost 0 bases. This CDR3 comprises 20 residues.

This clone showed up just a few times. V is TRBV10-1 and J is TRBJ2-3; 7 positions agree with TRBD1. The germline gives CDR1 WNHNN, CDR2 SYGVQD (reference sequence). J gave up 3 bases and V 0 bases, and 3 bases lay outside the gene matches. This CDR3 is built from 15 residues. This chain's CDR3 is CASSESGRGTDTQYF. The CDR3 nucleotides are TGCGCCAGCAGTGAGTCCGGCAGGGGGACAGATACGCAGTATTTT.

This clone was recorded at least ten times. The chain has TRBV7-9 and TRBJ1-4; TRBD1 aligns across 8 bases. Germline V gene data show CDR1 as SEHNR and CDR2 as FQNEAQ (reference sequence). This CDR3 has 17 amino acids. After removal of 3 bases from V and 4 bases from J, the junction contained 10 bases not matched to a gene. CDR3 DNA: TGTGCCAGCAGCTTCAGGGGGCGCGTGAGGGTTAATGAAAAACTGTTTTTT. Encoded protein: CASSFRGRVRVNEKLFF.

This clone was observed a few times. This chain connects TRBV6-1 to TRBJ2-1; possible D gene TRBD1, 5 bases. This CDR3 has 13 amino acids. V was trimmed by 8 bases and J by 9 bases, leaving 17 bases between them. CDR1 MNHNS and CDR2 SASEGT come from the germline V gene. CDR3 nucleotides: TGTGCCAGCGTGACGGGCAAGGGGTCTGAGCAGTTCTTC. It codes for CASVTGKGSEQFF.

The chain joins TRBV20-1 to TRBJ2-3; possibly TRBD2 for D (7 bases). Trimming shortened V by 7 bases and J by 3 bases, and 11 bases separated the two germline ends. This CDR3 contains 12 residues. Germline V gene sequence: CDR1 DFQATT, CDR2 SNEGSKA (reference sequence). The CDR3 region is CSGEGGTDTQYF. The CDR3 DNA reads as TGCAGTGGGGAGGGGGGAACAGATACGCAGTATTTT.

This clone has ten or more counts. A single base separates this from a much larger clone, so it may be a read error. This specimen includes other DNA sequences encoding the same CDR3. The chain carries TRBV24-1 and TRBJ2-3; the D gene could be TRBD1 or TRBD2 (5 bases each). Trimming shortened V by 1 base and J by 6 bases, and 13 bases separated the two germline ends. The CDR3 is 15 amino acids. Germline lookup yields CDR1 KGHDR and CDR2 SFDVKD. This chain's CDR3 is CATSDFGGIADTQYF. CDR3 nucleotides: TGTGCCACCAGTGATTTTGGGGGAATCGCGGATACGCAGTATTTT.

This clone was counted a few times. The CDR3 DNA is TGTGCCAGCAGTACCCATGGACAGGGGGCCAACGAGCAGTACTTC. This encodes CASSTHGQGANEQYF. The rearrangement joins TRBV28 to TRBJ2-7, with 11 bases that match TRBD1. CDR1 is MDHEN and CDR2 is SYDVKM in the germline V gene. The CDR3 spans 15 residues. The junction had 8 bases not matched to a gene; V was cut back by 5 bases and J by 5 bases. The full variable domain, in which reference TRBV28 and TRBJ2-7 provide the parts outside the CDR3, is DVKVTQSSRYLVKRTGEKVFLECVQDMDHENMFWYRQDPGLGLRLIYFSYDVKMKEKGDIPEGYSVSREKKERFSLILESASTNQTSMYLCASSTHGQGANEQYFGPGTRLTVT.

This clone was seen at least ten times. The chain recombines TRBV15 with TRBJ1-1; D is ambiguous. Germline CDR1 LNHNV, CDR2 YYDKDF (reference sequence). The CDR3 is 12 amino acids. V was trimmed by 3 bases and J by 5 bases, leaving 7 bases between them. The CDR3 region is CATSRGWTEAFF. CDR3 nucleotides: TGTGCCACCAGCAGGGGTTGGACTGAAGCTTTCTTT.

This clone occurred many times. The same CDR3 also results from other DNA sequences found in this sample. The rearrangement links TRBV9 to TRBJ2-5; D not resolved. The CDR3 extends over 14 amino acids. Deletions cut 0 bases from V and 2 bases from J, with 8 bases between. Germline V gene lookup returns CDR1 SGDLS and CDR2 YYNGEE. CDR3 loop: CASSVGGDQETQYF. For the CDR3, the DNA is TGTGCCAGCAGCGTAGGAGGAGATCAAGAGACCCAGTACTTC.

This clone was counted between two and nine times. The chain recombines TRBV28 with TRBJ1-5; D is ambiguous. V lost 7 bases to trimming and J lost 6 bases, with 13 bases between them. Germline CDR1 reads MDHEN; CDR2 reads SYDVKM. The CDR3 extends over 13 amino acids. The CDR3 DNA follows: TGTGCCAGCACCCTGGGCACATTTCAGCCCCAGCATTTT. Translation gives CASTLGTFQPQHF.